This T cell receptor (beta chain) emerged from a study of blood T cell repertoires in COVID-19. Study background: Samples came from the United States, Italy and Spain, spanning acute and convalescent COVID-19. Sources were T cells, B-cell-depleted T cells, or PBMCs; the material itself was cDNA or gDNA.

The junction had 5 bases not matched to a gene; V was cut back by 6 bases and J by 2 bases. Germline V gene lookup returns CDR1 SGHTA and CDR2 FQGNSA. The CDR3 runs to 14 residues. Comments on this clone: Other nucleotide sequences from this sample produce the same CDR3.

Authors' data handling: Nucleated cell counts were estimated from reference gene primer amplification. Here immunoSEQ multiplex PCR was the method, and the copy in TCRdb shows in-frame clones only, minus some. V, J and clone size were drawn from that table, and D and trimming were deduced from the DNA. The sample consists of some 400,000 clones, roughly 86% of them appearing once. The sequenced sample was peripheral blood. This clonotype was obtained from a human donor with acute or convalescent COVID-19. The donor label of this sample is uncertain. The rearrangement joins TRBV7-2 to TRBJ1-2; 8 nucleotides align to TRBD1. CDR3 in amino acids: CASRRDRRNYGYTF. The CDR3 DNA sequence: TGTGCCAGCAGAAGGGACAGGCGGAACTATGGCTACACCTTC.